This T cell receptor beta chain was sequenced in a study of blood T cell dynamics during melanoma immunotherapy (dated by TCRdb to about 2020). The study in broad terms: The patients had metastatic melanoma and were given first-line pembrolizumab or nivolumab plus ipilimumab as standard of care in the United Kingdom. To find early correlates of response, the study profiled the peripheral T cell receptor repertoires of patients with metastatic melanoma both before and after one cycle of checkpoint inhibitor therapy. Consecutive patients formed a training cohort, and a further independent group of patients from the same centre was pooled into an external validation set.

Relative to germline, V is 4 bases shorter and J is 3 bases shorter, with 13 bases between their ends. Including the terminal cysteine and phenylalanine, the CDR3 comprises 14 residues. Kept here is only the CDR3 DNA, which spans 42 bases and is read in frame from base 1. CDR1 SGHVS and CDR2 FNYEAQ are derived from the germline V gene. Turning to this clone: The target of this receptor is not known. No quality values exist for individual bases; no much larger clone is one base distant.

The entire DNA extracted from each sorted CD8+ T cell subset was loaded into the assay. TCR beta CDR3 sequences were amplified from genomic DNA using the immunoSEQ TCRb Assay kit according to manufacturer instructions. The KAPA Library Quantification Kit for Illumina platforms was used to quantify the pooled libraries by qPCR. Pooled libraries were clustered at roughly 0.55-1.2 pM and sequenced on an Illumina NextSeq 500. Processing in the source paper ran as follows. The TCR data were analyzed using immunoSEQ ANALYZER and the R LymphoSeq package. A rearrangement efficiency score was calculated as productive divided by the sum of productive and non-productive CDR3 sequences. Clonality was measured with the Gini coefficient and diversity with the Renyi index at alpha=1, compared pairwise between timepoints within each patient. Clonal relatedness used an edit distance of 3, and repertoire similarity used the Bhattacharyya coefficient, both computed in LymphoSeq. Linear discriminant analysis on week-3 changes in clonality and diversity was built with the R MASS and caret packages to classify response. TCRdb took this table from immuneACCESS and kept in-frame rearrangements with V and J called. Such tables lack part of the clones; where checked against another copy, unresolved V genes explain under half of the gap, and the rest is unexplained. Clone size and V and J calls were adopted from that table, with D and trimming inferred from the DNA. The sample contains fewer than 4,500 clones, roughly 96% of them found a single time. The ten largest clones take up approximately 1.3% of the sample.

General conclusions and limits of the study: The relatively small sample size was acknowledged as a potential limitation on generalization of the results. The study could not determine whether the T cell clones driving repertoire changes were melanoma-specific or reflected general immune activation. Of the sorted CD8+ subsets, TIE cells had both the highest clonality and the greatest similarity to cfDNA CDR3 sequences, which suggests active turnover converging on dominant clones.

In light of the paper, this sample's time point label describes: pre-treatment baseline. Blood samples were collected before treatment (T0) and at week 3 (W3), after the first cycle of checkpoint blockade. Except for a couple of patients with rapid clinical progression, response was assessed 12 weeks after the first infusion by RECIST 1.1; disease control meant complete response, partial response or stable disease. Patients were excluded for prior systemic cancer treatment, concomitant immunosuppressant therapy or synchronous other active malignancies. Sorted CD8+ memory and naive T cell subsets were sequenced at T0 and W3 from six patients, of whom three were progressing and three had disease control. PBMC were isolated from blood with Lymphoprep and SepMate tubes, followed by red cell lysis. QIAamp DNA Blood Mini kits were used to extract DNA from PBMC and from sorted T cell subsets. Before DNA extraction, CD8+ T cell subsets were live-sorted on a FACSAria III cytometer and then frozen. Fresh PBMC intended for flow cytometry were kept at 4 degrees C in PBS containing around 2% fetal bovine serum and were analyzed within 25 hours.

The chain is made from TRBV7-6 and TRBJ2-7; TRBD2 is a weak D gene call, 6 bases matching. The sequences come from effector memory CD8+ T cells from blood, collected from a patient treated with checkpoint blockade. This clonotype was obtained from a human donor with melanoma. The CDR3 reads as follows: CASSSKGTYYEQYF. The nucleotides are TGTGCCAGCAGCTCAAAGGGGACTTACTACGAGCAGTACTTC.